The 14 T cell receptor beta chains given below trace back to one sample, sequenced in a study of blood T cells in healthy people across ages. Primers used in a second PCR of roughly 7 to 12 cycles were a sample-barcoded 5' primer and a J-beta primer mix. One entry per CDR3 protein, called by TCRdb with MiXCR from the 5' RACE reads. The sample lists 1.5 million to 2 million distinct CDR3 sequences, around 36% occurring once. Material: blood. The receptors originated from a woman aged 25 to 45 in good health.

The sample holds many counts of this clonotype. The V call is TRBV27, the J call TRBJ2-7, with D perhaps being TRBD1 or TRBD2 (5 bases each). The CDR3 contains 15 residues. V was clipped by 4 bases and J by 2 bases, with 15 bases between them. The germline gives CDR1 MNHEY, CDR2 SMNVEV (reference sequence). CDR3 bases: TGTGCCAGCAGTTACCCAGGGACCCAACCCTACGAGCAGTACTTC. The encoded protein is CASSYPGTQPYEQYF.

This clonotype was found a few times. The chain employs TRBV2 and TRBJ2-1; 7 bases are shared with TRBD2. CDR1 SNHLY and CDR2 FYNNEI come from the germline V gene. The V segment lost 8 bases and the J segment 9 bases; nucleotides outside the gene matches: 10. The CDR3 is made up of 13 amino acids. The CDR3 loop is CASGGLPGGEQFF. The CDR3 bases are TGTGCCAGCGGGGGACTACCCGGGGGTGAGCAGTTCTTC.

V is TRBV6-5 and J is TRBJ2-7; 12 bases are shared with TRBD2. With 5 bases clipped from V and 6 bases from J, the junction kept 8 bases outside the gene matches. This CDR3 comprises 15 residues. Germline-derived CDR1 and CDR2 are MNHEY and SVGAGI. The DNA of the CDR3 is TGTGCCAGCAGTCGGACTAGCGGGGCCCTACGCGAGCAGTACTTC. Its protein is CASSRTSGALREQYF.

The chain employs TRBV18 and TRBJ2-7, with unresolved D. This CDR3 comprises 16 residues. Trimming left V 0 bases short and J 0 bases short, with 12 bases between. Germline CDR1 reads KGHSH; CDR2 reads LQKENI. This CDR3 is CASSPPSSVSSYEQYF. CDR3 bases: TGTGCCAGCTCACCACCGTCCAGCGTGAGCTCCTACGAGCAGTACTTC. Full variable domain (outside the CDR3, taken from reference TRBV18 and TRBJ2-7): NAGVMQNPRHLVRRRGQEARLRCSPMKGHSHVYWYRQLPEEGLKFMVYLQKENIIDESGMPKERFSAEFPKEGPSILRIQQVVRGDSAAYFCASSPPSSVSSYEQYFGPGTRLTVT.

The sample holds a few counts of this clonotype. The chain combines TRBV10-3 with TRBJ2-1; D may be TRBD1 (5 bases). The CDR3 sequence is 15 residues long. With 3 bases removed from V and 3 bases from J, the gap between germline ends came to 12 bases. Germline assignment: CDR1 ENHRY and CDR2 SYGVKD. In nucleotides, the CDR3 is TGTGCCATCAGTGAATCTCGGACAAGCTACAATGAGCAGTTCTTC. Amino acid sequence: CAISESRTSYNEQFF.

J is TRBJ1-1 and V is TRBV25-1; D is unresolved. Trimming shortened V by 3 bases and J by 3 bases, and 14 bases separated the two germline ends. Germline CDR1 is MGHDK and CDR2 is SYGVNS. This CDR3 comprises 15 residues. CDR3 amino acids: CASSDSGVGYTEAFF. CDR3 DNA sequence: TGTGCCAGCAGTGACAGCGGGGTTGGGTACACTGAAGCTTTCTTT.

The chain joins TRBV28 to TRBJ2-7; tentatively, D is TRBD1 (7 bases). CDR1 and CDR2 (germline): MDHEN, SYDVKM. V dropped 5 bases and J dropped 1 base, with 15 bases sitting between them. The CDR3 runs 15 residues. The CDR3 protein is CASSPGGQHSYEQYF. In DNA form, the CDR3 reads TGTGCCAGCAGTCCCGGGGGACAGCATTCCTACGAGCAGTACTTC.

Ten or more counts support this clonotype. V usage is TRBV13 and J usage is TRBJ2-7; 12 nucleotides match TRBD2. Germline V lookup: CDR1 PRHDT, CDR2 FYEKMQ (reference sequence). This CDR3 is built from 17 residues. Unmatched junction bases numbered 14, after V lost 5 bases and J lost 6 bases. The CDR3 bases are TGTGCCAGCAGCCCCTCGGGGGCTAGCGGGAGGGCCTCCGAGCAGTACTTC. This translates into CASSPSGASGRASEQYF. Drawing the rest from reference TRBV13 and TRBJ2-7, the complete variable domain is AAGVIQSPRHLIKEKRETATLKCYPIPRHDTVYWYQQGPGQDPQFLISFYEKMQSDKGSIPDRFSAQQFSDYHSELNMSSLELGDSALYFCASSPSGASGRASEQYFGPGTRLTVT.

The chain recombines TRBV2 with TRBJ2-3; no clear D gene. This CDR3 comprises 14 residues. The germline V and J ends were trimmed by 6 bases and 6 bases, with 16 bases remaining between them. CDR1 and CDR2 from the germline V gene are SNHLY and FYNNEI. Here the CDR3 DNA reads TGTGCCAGCAGCGAGACTGAAGGCATGGATACGCAGTATTTT. Protein: CASSETEGMDTQYF. The full variable domain, in which reference TRBV2 and TRBJ2-3 provide the parts outside the CDR3, is EPEVTQTPSHQVTQMGQEVILRCVPISNHLYFYWYRQILGQKVEFLVSFYNNEISEKSEIFDDQFSVERPDGSNFTLKIRSTKLEDSAMYFCASSETEGMDTQYFGPGTRLTVL.

On this clonotype itself: One junction end disagrees with the germline gene, perhaps due to a read error. The chain has TRBV5-6 and TRBJ2-5; D unresolved. The germline V gene has CDR1 SGHDT and CDR2 YYEEEE. The CDR3 totals 15 residues. DNA of the CDR3: TGTGCCAGCAGCCCTTGGGGATTAGGCGAAGAGGCCCAGTACTTC. This codes for CASSPWGLGEEAQYF.

This clonotype was recorded many times. The chain links TRBV29-1 to TRBJ2-1; TRBD2 matches 8 bases. Trimming took 6 bases from V and 1 from J; bases not matched to a gene: 8. This CDR3 has 15 residues. Per the germline V gene, CDR1 is SQVTM and CDR2 is ANQGSEA. CDR3 loop: CSVAVGLASYNEQFF. The CDR3 coding sequence is TGCAGCGTAGCCGTTGGACTAGCTTCCTACAATGAGCAGTTCTTC.

The chain combines TRBV7-3 with TRBJ2-2, with TRBD1 identical over 9 bases. This CDR3 comprises 17 residues. In germline, CDR1 is SGHTA, CDR2 FQGTGA. J gave up 4 bases and V 1 base, and 7 bases lay outside the gene matches. The CDR3 DNA follows: TGTGCCAGCAGCTTAATGGGACAGGGAGGGGTCACCGGGGAGCTGTTTTTT. This translates into CASSLMGQGGVTGELFF. The whole variable domain, remainder taken from reference TRBV7-3 and TRBJ2-2, is GAGVSQTPSNKVTEKGKYVELRCDPISGHTALYWYRQSLGQGPEFLIYFQGTGAADDSGLPNDRFFAVRPEGSVSTLKIQRTERGDSAVYLCASSLMGQGGVTGELFFGEGSRLTVL.

The sample holds a few counts of this clonotype. This chain uses TRBV20-1 with TRBJ2-7, with 7 positions matching TRBD1. V was clipped by 6 bases and J by 3 bases; unmatched bases: 8. CDR3 length equals 13 residues. Germline CDR1 is DFQATT and CDR2 is SNEGSKA (reference sequence). The CDR3 DNA sequence: TGCAGTGCGTTTACCGGGACAGACTACGAGCAGTACTTC. Amino acid sequence: CSAFTGTDYEQYF.

In the case of this clonotype: A much bigger clone sits one base away, suggesting this may be a read error. The rearrangement uses TRBV7-8 and TRBJ2-4, with D hard to call. The DNA end favors TRBJ2-5, so the J call may be wrong. Germline-derived CDR1 and CDR2 are SGHVS and FQNEAQ. CDR3 length: 12 residues. The CDR3 DNA is TGTGCCAGCAGCATATTTGCCGAGACCCAGTACTTC. Translating gives CASSIFAETQYF.